This T cell receptor beta chain came from a study of shared clonotypes between healthy human individuals. Each PCR replicate from the sorted subsets contained approximately 0.2 ug DNA, which is some 31,000 T cell genomes. Method: immunoSEQ multiplex PCR; TCRdb's copy keeps in-frame clones and lacks some. The data contain fewer than 1 million clones, 96% of them singletons. Study outcomes and limitations: Clonotypes which were not shared had lower generation probabilities than clonotypes that all four donors shared. The expectation was that sequencing depth would affect clonotype sharing among donors.

Naive CD8 cells were CD45RO-negative, positively selected for CCR7, excluding terminally differentiated effector memory CD45RA+ cells. Adults of Caucasian background living in Nashville, Tennessee made up all donors. Per the germline V gene, CDR1 is LNHNV and CDR2 is YYDKDF (reference sequence). The V gene lost 6 bases and the J gene lost 0 bases, with 12 bases spanning the gap. The CDR3 loop spans 14 amino acids. Comments on this clone: The target antigen is unknown.

The TCR sequence derives from a man between 25 and 39 years old in good health. The chain carries TRBV15 and TRBJ2-7; D remains ambiguous. Sequencing was performed on naive CD8+ T cells sorted from blood. Written as DNA, the CDR3 is TGTGCCACCAGTCTCGGTGCCGCCTCCTACGAGCAGTACTTC. The encoded protein is CATSLGAASYEQYF. Full variable domain (remainder filled in from reference TRBV15 and TRBJ2-7): DAMVIQNPRYQVTQFGKPVTLSCSQTLNHNVMYWYQQKSSQAPKLLFHYYDKDFNNEADTPDNFQSRRPNTSFCFLDIRSPGLGDTAMYLCATSLGAASYEQYFGPGTRLTVT.